The 10 T cell receptor beta chains given below trace back to one sample, sequenced in a study of blood T cell repertoires in COVID-19. Repertoires were generated with immunoSEQ multiplex PCR, while TCRdb's copy carries only in-frame clones and drops some. The data show roughly 120,000 clones, over 80% seen once. The sequenced sample consisted of peripheral blood. The receptors shown here come from a woman between 65 and 79 years old with acute or convalescent COVID-19.

The genes are TRBV29-1 and TRBJ1-2, with 9 positions matching TRBD1. Germline CDR1 reads SQVTM; CDR2 reads ANQGSEA. CDR3 length: 14 amino acids. V lost 3 bases and J lost 3; bases outside the gene matches: 5. CDR3 sequence: CSVERRDRDYGYTF. CDR3 nucleotides: TGCAGCGTTGAGAGAAGGGACAGGGACTATGGCTACACCTTC.

The genes are TRBV3-1 (or the pseudogene TRBV3-2) and TRBJ2-3; the match to TRBD2 covers 14 bases. Germline CDR1 LGHDT, CDR2 YNNKEL (reference sequence). The CDR3 totals 18 residues. Losses at the gene ends were 4 bases for V and 2 bases for J; bases not matched to a gene: 8. The CDR3 loop is CASSLTRLAGGTTDTQYF. The CDR3 nucleotides are TGTGCCAGCAGCCTCACCAGACTAGCGGGGGGGACCACAGATACGCAGTATTTT.

The rearrangement links TRBV3-1 (or the pseudogene TRBV3-2) to TRBJ1-2, with D possibly TRBD1 on 5 matching bases. Trimming took off 1 base at V and 4 bases at J, with 7 bases between the two ends. Germline V gene lookup returns CDR1 LGHDT and CDR2 YNNKEL (reference sequence). The CDR3 contains 13 residues. Here the CDR3 reads CASSQAGIYGYTF. CDR3 in DNA: TGTGCCAGCAGCCAAGCAGGGATCTATGGCTACACCTTC.

Points on this clone: An end of the junction differs from the germline gene, which may be a read error. The CDR3 region has the DNA TGTGCCGGCAGGGGACTAGCGGGTTTCAATGAGCAGTTCTTC. It translates to CAGRGLAGFNEQFF. The chain recombines TRBV2 with TRBJ2-1, with TRBD2 matching 12 bases. Looked up from germline, CDR1 is SNHLY and CDR2 is FYNNEI. The CDR3 is 14 residues long.

In nucleotides, the CDR3 is TGTGCCAGCAGTCTGGGGGTGAAAAGGACAGGGGATAGCAATCAGCCCCAGCATTTT. Amino acids: CASSLGVKRTGDSNQPQHF. This rearrangement joins TRBV28 to TRBJ1-5; 9 positions match TRBD1. Germline assignment: CDR1 MDHEN and CDR2 SYDVKM. The CDR3 spans 19 residues. V lost 5 bases and J lost 0; bases outside the gene matches: 14.

CDR3 sequence: CASSPPNRGGNTEAFF. DNA for the CDR3: TGTGCCAGCTCACCACCGAACAGGGGGGGGAACACTGAAGCTTTCTTT. V usage is TRBV18 and J usage is TRBJ1-1; TRBD1 matches at 8 bases. The J segment lost 1 base and the V segment lost 0 bases, leaving 4 bases of the junction unmatched. The CDR3 contains 16 residues. CDR1 is KGHSH, CDR2 LQKENI, per germline.

The rearrangement uses TRBV3-1 (or the pseudogene TRBV3-2) and TRBJ1-5; TRBD1 is a possible D gene (5 bases). Trimming removed 0 bases from V and 7 bases from J, with 10 bases in between. In germline, CDR1 is LGHDT, CDR2 YNNKEL (reference sequence). This CDR3 region has 14 residues. CDR3 bases: TGTGCCAGCAGCCAAGACAGGGTGGGACAGCCCCAGCATTTT. This codes for CASSQDRVGQPQHF.

There are a few counts of this clone. This chain connects TRBV28 to TRBJ1-6, with D unclear. The CDR3 runs 12 residues. Trimming left V 1 base short and J 8 bases short, with 3 bases between. CDR1 is MDHEN, CDR2 SYDVKM, per germline. As DNA, the CDR3 is TGTGCCAGCAGTTTATTAGATTCACCCCTCCACTTT. This encodes CASSLLDSPLHF.

This chain uses TRBV11-3 with TRBJ1-1, with 8 positions matching TRBD1. With V trimmed by 5 bases and J by 3 bases, 8 bases remained unmatched. CDR3 size: 15 residues. CDR1 is SGHNT, CDR2 YENEEA, per germline. The CDR3 DNA is TGTGCCAGCAGCCAAGAGACAGGGGTTTACACTGAAGCTTTCTTT. Protein product: CASSQETGVYTEAFF.

The V and J genes are TRBV5-1 and TRBJ2-3, with D possibly TRBD1 on 6 matching bases. V shed 1 base and J shed 1 base, with 10 bases lying between them. From germline, CDR1 is SGHRS and CDR2 YFSETQ. The CDR3 totals 15 residues. The CDR3 sequence is CASSLNAGGTDTQYF. The CDR3 DNA follows: TGCGCCAGCAGCTTGAATGCAGGGGGCACAGATACGCAGTATTTT.